This T cell receptor beta chain stems from a study of CD8+ T cells in alopecia areata. As for the study in general: By percentage of affected scalp area, the severity of treated patients was scored. Findings and limits, study-wide: Alopecia totalis/universalis scalp especially showed more expanded CD8+ clones than normal scalp. Scalp sequencing captures resident alphabeta T cells of normal skin too.

This clone has just a few counts. Its antigen is unknown. J gave up 0 bases and V 5 bases, and 9 bases lay outside the gene matches. CDR3 length: 18 residues. Looked up from germline, CDR1 is LNHDA and CDR2 is SQIVND (reference sequence). RNA extraction was followed by reverse transcription into cDNA, which acted as the sequencing template. Method: immunoSEQ multiplex PCR; TCRdb's copy keeps in-frame clones and lacks some. The repertoire consists of about 220,000 clones, with about 57% occurring once and the leading ten covering about 1.4%. Treatment in this sample: oral pan-JAK inhibitor, 5-10 mg twice daily. Lesional scalp punch biopsies and peripheral blood were collected from alopecia areata patients.

The rearrangement joins TRBV19 to TRBJ2-6, with 8 bases lining up with TRBD1. This specimen was CD4+ T cells sorted from blood, taken at week 4, from a patient treated with tofacitinib. This TCR derives from a human donor with alopecia areata. Written as DNA, the CDR3 is TGTGCCAGTAGTCCGCAGGGGGCTAGCAACTCTGGGGCCAACGTCCTGACTTTC. Its translation is CASSPQGASNSGANVLTF.